This TCR beta chain was obtained from a study of T cell responses to AZD1222 COVID-19 vaccine. Study-wide results and limits: Baseline testing showed seropositivity in only six or seven AZD1222 recipients.

In this sample, this clone turned up a few times. Its antigen is undetermined. The protocol was immunoSEQ multiplex PCR, while the TCRdb copy is restricted to in-frame clones and leaves out a portion. In the table there are 95,000 to 150,000 clones, roughly 88% of which are singletons. The CDR3 has 15 residues. Unmatched junction bases numbered 10, after V lost 5 bases and J lost 7 bases. Per the germline V gene, CDR1 is SEHNR and CDR2 is FQNEAQ (reference sequence). This specimen was peripheral blood, taken 28 days after the second AZD1222 dose. The chain links TRBV7-9 to TRBJ1-2, with 10 nucleotides matching TRBD1. The receptor comes from an adult who received the AZD1222 COVID-19 vaccine. The CDR3 loop is CASSTSDRGLGGYTF. DNA of the CDR3: TGTGCCAGCAGCACATCCGACAGGGGGCTGGGTGGCTACACCTTC.